The 19 T cell receptor beta chains below all came from one sample that was sequenced in a study of patients and donors after allogeneic stem cell transplantation. Using its own MiXCR run on the RT-PCR reads, TCRdb lists one record per CDR3 protein. This sample has 390,000 or so distinct CDR3 sequences, with roughly 16% found just once. The sample comprised blood, either unsorted or a sorted T cell fraction (not recorded which). All receptors come from a human donor who was either an allogeneic HSCT recipient or a stem cell or donor lymphocyte infusion donor (not recorded which). It is not recorded whose cells these are; they may come from a transplant donor.

The V call is TRBV9, the J call TRBJ1-1; 7 bases map to TRBD1. Unmatched junction bases numbered 7, after V lost 0 bases and J lost 5 bases. Germline V CDR1 and CDR2: SGDLS, YYNGEE. This CDR3 spans 15 amino acids. Here the CDR3 reads CASSVAPGGGTEAFF. The CDR3 DNA is TGTGCCAGCAGCGTAGCTCCAGGGGGTGGTACTGAAGCTTTCTTT.

The V and J genes are TRBV24-1 and TRBJ2-4; 12 bases agree with TRBD2. This CDR3 is 14 amino acids long. J was trimmed by 8 bases and V by 9 bases; bases with no gene match: 7. Germline CDR1 and CDR2: KGHDR and SFDVKD. CDR3 bases: TGTGCCACCTCGACTAGCGGGAGAGGAGACATTCAGTACTTC. This gives the protein CATSTSGRGDIQYF.

CDR3: CASSLVLAAKQETQYF. CDR3 nucleotide sequence: TGCGCCAGCAGCTTGGTCCTAGCGGCGAAACAAGAGACCCAGTACTTC. The V call is TRBV5-1, the J call TRBJ2-5; 7 bases line up with TRBD2. This CDR3 region has 16 residues. From germline, CDR1 is SGHRS and CDR2 YFSETQ. The V and J ends lost 0 bases and 2 bases, in that order; junction bases with no gene match: 7.

V and J are TRBV4-2 and TRBJ1-2, with 9 nucleotides matching TRBD1. This CDR3 spans 19 amino acids. J lost 4 bases, V lost 1 base, and 16 bases had no gene match. CDR1 and CDR2 from the germline V gene are LGHNA and YNFKEQ. The CDR3 loop is CASSQGTGQGPVPAYGYTF. DNA for the CDR3: TGTGCCAGCAGCCAAGGGACCGGACAGGGGCCGGTACCTGCCTATGGCTACACCTTC.

The chain links TRBV5-1 to TRBJ2-5; 7 nucleotides line up with TRBD2. Germline V CDR1 and CDR2: SGHRS, YFSETQ. The junction had 7 bases not matched to a gene; V was cut back by 4 bases and J by 1 base. This CDR3 is 15 amino acids long. CDR3 loop: CASSRQTSPQETQYF. The CDR3 DNA is TGCGCCAGCAGCCGACAGACTAGCCCCCAAGAGACCCAGTACTTC.

This chain links TRBV12-3 or TRBV12-4 with TRBJ2-7; D is undetermined. The CDR3 runs 15 residues. V lost 5 bases and J 5 bases, leaving 19 bases between the germline ends. The CDR3: CASSPSTGSLHEQYF. CDR3 coding DNA: TGTGCCAGCAGTCCATCTACTGGGTCGCTTCACGAGCAGTACTTC.

This clonotype was seen at least ten times. The genes are TRBV10-3 and TRBJ2-3; tentative D call: TRBD2 (5 bases). The CDR3 is 16 amino acids. Germline V gene data show CDR1 as ENHRY and CDR2 as SYGVKD. The ends were cut back, 3 bases at V and 6 bases at J, with 19 bases in the middle. The CDR3 region has the DNA TGTGCCATCAGTGAAGGTTTGACTGCGGGCTATGATACGCAGTATTTT. It yields the protein CAISEGLTAGYDTQYF.

CDR3 loop: CASSPGTQNTGELFF. CDR3 sequence (DNA): TGCGCCAGCAGCCCCGGGACTCAGAACACCGGGGAGCTGTTTTTT. The V and J genes are TRBV5-1 and TRBJ2-2; D is possibly TRBD2 (6 bases). Germline CDR1 is SGHRS and CDR2 is YFSETQ. The CDR3 covers 15 residues. Trimming stripped 4 bases from V and 1 base from J, with 11 bases between.

This clonotype showed up just a few times. V usage is TRBV6-1 and J usage is TRBJ1-5; 10 nucleotides match TRBD1. Trimming removed 5 bases from V and 5 bases from J; junction bases left unmatched: 3. The CDR3 is made up of 14 amino acids. Germline CDR1 and CDR2: MNHNS and SASEGT. The CDR3 nucleotides read TGTGCCAGCAGTCGAGGGACAGGGGATCAGCCCCAGCATTTT. Translating it yields CASSRGTGDQPQHF.

This clonotype was picked up a small number of times. V gene TRBV15 combines with J gene TRBJ2-3; maybe TRBD1 (5 bases). The CDR3 is 13 amino acids. CDR1 and CDR2 from the germline V gene are LNHNV and YYDKDF (reference sequence). V was trimmed by 5 bases and J by 4 bases, leaving 10 bases between them. CDR3 amino acids: CATSEGAADTQYF. DNA of the CDR3: TGTGCCACCAGCGAAGGGGCAGCAGATACGCAGTATTTT. Full variable domain (remainder filled in from reference TRBV15 and TRBJ2-3): DAMVIQNPRYQVTQFGKPVTLSCSQTLNHNVMYWYQQKSSQAPKLLFHYYDKDFNNEADTPDNFQSRRPNTSFCFLDIRSPGLGDTAMYLCATSEGAADTQYFGPGTRLTVL.

The gene calls are TRBV20-1 and TRBJ2-7; 8 positions agree with TRBD2. Germline CDR1 and CDR2: DFQATT and SNEGSKA (reference sequence). The CDR3 totals 13 residues. V shed 6 bases and J 1 base; nucleotides not matched to a gene: 5. The CDR3 region is CSALGTSSYEQYF. The CDR3 nucleotides read TGCAGTGCGCTCGGGACTAGTTCCTACGAGCAGTACTTC.

The chain has TRBV4-2 and TRBJ2-3; a possible D gene is TRBD2 (5 bases). Deletions cut 1 base from V and 3 bases from J, with 17 bases between. Germline V gene sequence: CDR1 LGHNA, CDR2 YNFKEQ. CDR3 length: 17 amino acids. CDR3 in amino acids: CASSQASKGGGTDTQYF. In nucleotides, the CDR3 is TGTGCCAGCAGCCAAGCTAGCAAGGGCGGCGGGACAGATACGCAGTATTTT.

This chain links TRBV19 with TRBJ2-1; 14 nucleotides match TRBD2. CDR3 size: 17 residues. The ends lost 5 bases at V and 2 bases at J; junction bases unmatched: 5. Per germline, CDR1 LNHDA and CDR2 SQIVND (reference sequence). The CDR3 DNA sequence: TGTGCCAGTAGTCCCAGACTAGCGGGAGGGGCCTACAATGAGCAGTTCTTC. This encodes CASSPRLAGGAYNEQFF.

This clonotype occurred a few times. The rearrangement links TRBV25-1 to TRBJ2-7; 9 positions match TRBD1. The CDR3 totals 16 residues. In germline, CDR1 is MGHDK, CDR2 SYGVNS. With 3 bases clipped from V and 0 bases from J, the junction kept 6 bases outside the gene matches. The CDR3 here is CASSDSRQGGSYEQYF. CDR3 in DNA: TGTGCCAGCAGTGACTCGAGACAGGGGGGCTCCTACGAGCAGTACTTC.

The gene calls are TRBV7-9 and TRBJ2-7; the match to TRBD1 covers 9 bases. Trimming cost V 5 bases and J 2 bases; bases outside gene matches: 10. Germline V gene data show CDR1 as SEHNR and CDR2 as FQNEAQ (reference sequence). This CDR3 comprises 16 residues. CDR3 nucleotides: TGTGCCAGCAGCCTGTACAGGGGGCACGGTACCTACGAGCAGTACTTC. Amino acids: CASSLYRGHGTYEQYF.

This clonotype was seen a handful of times. The J gene is TRBJ2-3, the V gene TRBV12-2. TRBV12-2 is a recognized pseudogene. This CDR3 comprises 14 residues. As DNA, the CDR3 is TGTGCAAGTCGCTTGCTACGTAGCACAGATACGCAGTATTTT. This sequence encodes CASRLLRSTDTQYF.

This clonotype showed up many times. CDR3 region: CASSEPDREGSGELFF. The CDR3 DNA reads as TGTGCCAGCAGCGAACCGGACAGGGAGGGAAGCGGGGAGCTGTTTTTT. The rearrangement joins TRBV4-2 to TRBJ2-2, with D tentatively TRBD1 (8 bases). V lost 5 bases and J lost 7, with 20 bases in between. Germline CDR1 reads LGHNA; CDR2 reads YNFKEQ. The CDR3 runs to 16 residues.

The rearrangement joins TRBV20-1 to TRBJ2-7, with 9 bases that match TRBD1. The CDR3 length is 14 residues. Germline CDR1 DFQATT, CDR2 SNEGSKA (reference sequence). The CDR3 is CSGRDREKGYEQYF. CDR3 in DNA: TGCAGCGGGCGGGACAGGGAAAAGGGTTACGAGCAGTACTTC.

This clonotype has more than one count but fewer than ten. This rearrangement joins TRBV3-1 to TRBJ2-7; perhaps TRBD2 as D (6 bases). Germline V lookup: CDR1 LGHDT, CDR2 YNNKEL (reference sequence). Trimming stripped 2 bases from V and 1 base from J, with 18 bases between. The CDR3 spans 17 residues. CDR3 nucleotides: TGTGCCAGCAGCCAACCCGCGGACGGGACTTTTTCCTACGAGCAGTACTTC. Encoded protein: CASSQPADGTFSYEQYF.